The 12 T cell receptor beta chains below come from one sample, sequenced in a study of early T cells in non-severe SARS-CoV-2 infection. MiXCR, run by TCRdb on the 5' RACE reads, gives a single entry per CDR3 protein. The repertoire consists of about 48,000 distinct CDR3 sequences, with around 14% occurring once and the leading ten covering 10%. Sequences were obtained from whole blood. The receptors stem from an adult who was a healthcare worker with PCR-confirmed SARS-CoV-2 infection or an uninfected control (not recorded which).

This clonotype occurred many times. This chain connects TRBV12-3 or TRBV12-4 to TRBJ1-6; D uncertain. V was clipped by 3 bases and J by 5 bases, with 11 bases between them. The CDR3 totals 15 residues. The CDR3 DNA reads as TGTGCCAGCAGTTTTCAGCTGAGTCATAATTCACCCCTCCACTTT. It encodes CASSFQLSHNSPLHF.

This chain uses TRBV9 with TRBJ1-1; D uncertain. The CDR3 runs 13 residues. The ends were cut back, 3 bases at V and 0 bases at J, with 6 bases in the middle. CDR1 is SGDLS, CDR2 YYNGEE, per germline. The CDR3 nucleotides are TGTGCCAGCAGCGAAGGGCTGAACACTGAAGCTTTCTTT. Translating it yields CASSEGLNTEAFF.

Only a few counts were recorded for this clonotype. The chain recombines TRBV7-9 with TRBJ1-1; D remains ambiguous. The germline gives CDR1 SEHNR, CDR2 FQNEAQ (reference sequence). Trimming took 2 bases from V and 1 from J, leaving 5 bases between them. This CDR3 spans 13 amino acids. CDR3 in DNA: TGTGCCAGCAGCTTATTCCAGAACACTGAAGCTTTCTTT. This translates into CASSLFQNTEAFF.

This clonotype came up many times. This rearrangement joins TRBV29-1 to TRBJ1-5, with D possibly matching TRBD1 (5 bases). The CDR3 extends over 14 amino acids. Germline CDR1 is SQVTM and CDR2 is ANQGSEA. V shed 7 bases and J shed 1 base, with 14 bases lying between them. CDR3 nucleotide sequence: TGCAGCGCCGAGAAAAGGGGAAGCAATCAGCCCCAGCATTTT. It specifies CSAEKRGSNQPQHF.

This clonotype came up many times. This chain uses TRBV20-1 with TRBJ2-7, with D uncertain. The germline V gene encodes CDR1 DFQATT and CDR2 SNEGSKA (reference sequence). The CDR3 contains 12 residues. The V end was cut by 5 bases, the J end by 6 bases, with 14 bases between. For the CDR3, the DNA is TGCAGTGCTCCCCGCCCGGCTGGCGAGCAGTACTTC. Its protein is CSAPRPAGEQYF.

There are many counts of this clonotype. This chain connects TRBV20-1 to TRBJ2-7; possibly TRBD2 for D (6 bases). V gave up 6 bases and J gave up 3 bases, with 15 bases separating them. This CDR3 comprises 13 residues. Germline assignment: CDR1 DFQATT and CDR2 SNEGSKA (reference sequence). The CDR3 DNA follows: TGCAGTGCCGGGACTGGCGCCGACTACGAGCAGTACTTC. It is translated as CSAGTGADYEQYF.

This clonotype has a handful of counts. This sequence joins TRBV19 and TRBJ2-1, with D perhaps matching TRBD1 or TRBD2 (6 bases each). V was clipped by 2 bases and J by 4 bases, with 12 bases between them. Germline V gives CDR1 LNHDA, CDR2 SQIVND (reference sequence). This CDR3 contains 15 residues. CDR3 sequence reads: CASSIQGGPYNEQFF. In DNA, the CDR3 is TGTGCCAGTAGTATACAAGGGGGGCCTTACAATGAGCAGTTCTTC.

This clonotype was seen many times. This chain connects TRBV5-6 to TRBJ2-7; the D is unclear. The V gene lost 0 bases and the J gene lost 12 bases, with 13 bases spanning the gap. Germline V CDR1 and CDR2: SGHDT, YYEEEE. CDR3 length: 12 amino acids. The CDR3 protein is CASSLGTSGGYF. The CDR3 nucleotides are TGTGCCAGCAGCTTGGGGACCTCAGGCGGGTACTTC.

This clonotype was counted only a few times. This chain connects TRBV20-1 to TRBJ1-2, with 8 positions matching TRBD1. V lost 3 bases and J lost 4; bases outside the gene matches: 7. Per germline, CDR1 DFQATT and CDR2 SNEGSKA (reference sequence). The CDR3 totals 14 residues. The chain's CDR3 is CSARRQGASYGYTF. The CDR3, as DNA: TGCAGTGCTAGGCGCCAGGGGGCCAGCTATGGCTACACCTTC.

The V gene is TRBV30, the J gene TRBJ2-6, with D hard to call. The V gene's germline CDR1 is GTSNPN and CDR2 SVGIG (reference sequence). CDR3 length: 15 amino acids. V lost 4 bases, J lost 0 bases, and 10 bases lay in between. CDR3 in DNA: TGTGCCTGGATGCACAGCCACTCTGGGGCCAACGTCCTGACTTTC. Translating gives CAWMHSHSGANVLTF.

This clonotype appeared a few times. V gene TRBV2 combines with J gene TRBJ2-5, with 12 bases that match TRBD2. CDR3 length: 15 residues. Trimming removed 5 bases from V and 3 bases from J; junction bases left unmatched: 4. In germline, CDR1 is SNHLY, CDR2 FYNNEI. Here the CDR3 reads CASSTLAGGKETQYF. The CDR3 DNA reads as TGTGCCAGCAGTACACTAGCGGGGGGTAAAGAGACCCAGTACTTC.

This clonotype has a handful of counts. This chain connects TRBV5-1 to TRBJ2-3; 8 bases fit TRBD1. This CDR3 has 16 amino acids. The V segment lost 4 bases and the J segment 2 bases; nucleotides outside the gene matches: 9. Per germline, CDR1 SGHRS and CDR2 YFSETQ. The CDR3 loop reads CASSLGQADNTDTQYF. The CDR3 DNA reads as TGCGCCAGCAGCCTGGGACAGGCGGATAACACAGATACGCAGTATTTT. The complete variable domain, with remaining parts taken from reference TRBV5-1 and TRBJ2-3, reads KAGVTQTPRYLIKTRGQQVTLSCSPISGHRSVSWYQQTPGQGLQFLFEYFSETQRNKGNFPGRFSGRQFSNSRSEMNVSTLELGDSALYLCASSLGQADNTDTQYFGPGTRLTVL.